Listed below are T cell receptor beta chains from one sample, sequenced in a study of T cell changes during pregnancy in multiple sclerosis. Produced via immunoSEQ multiplex PCR; TCRdb's table is partial and in-frame only. This table holds tens of thousands of clones, around 92% found once. The sample was peripheral blood, taken before pregnancy. The receptors stem from a female donor with multiple sclerosis, enrolled in a pregnancy study. Both conserved end residues are part of each CDR3. D genes are given only for firm matches. Only part of the rows carry a size: once, few, many, or a class if the clone is expanded.

TRBD1	once	TRBV27	TRBJ2-2	CASSPPGGWNTGELFF	TGTGCCAGCAGCCCTCCAGGGGGCTGGAACACCGGGGAGCTGTTTTTT
TRBD1	NA	TRBV5-1	TRBJ1-2	CASSARQGADYGYTF	TGCGCCAGCAGCGCCCGACAGGGGGCCGACTATGGCTACACCTTC
TRBD1	NA	TRBV23-1	TRBJ1-2	CASSREVSGGFLYGYTF	TGCGCCAGCAGTCGGGAAGTATCAGGGGGCTTCCTTTATGGCTACACCTTC
TRBD1	NA	TRBV7-8	TRBJ2-7	CASRLRLGTGVYEQYF	TGTGCCAGCAGACTCAGACTAGGGACAGGGGTCTACGAGCAGTACTTC
NA	NA	TRBV11-2	TRBJ2-7	CASSSPGFAYEQYF	TGTGCCAGCAGCTCCCCAGGATTTGCCTACGAGCAGTACTTC
TRBD1	NA	TRBV6-5	TRBJ1-2	CASRQTGGFGYTF	TGTGCCAGCAGACAGACAGGGGGCTTTGGCTACACCTTC
NA	NA	TRBV9	TRBJ1-2	CASSVRGNYGYTF	TGTGCCAGCAGCGTAAGGGGGAACTATGGCTACACCTTC
NA	NA	TRBV4-2	TRBJ1-4	CASSQDWPPGEKLFF	TGTGCCAGCAGCCAAGATTGGCCCCCGGGGGAAAAACTGTTTTTT
NA	few	TRBV29-1	TRBJ2-2	CSVGVTGELFF	TGCAGCGTTGGAGTTACCGGGGAGCTGTTTTTT
TRBD1	NA	TRBV7-9	TRBJ2-7	CASSMVAGTGVGEQYF	TGTGCCAGCAGCATGGTTGCCGGGACAGGGGTCGGCGAGCAGTACTTC
NA	once	TRBV13	TRBJ1-3	CASSSMTDSFSGNTIYF	TGTGCCAGCAGCTCGATGACTGACAGTTTCTCTGGAAACACCATATATTTT
NA	NA	TRBV28	TRBJ2-1	CASSSPGHKFF	TGTGCCAGCAGTTCCCCGGGACATAAGTTCTTC
NA	few	TRBV7-6	TRBJ1-2	CASSLDTGQTYGYTF	TGTGCCAGCAGCTTAGACACAGGACAGACCTATGGCTACACCTTC
TRBD2	NA	TRBV5-4	TRBJ2-3	CASSGAGLADTDTQYF	TGTGCCAGCAGCGGCGCGGGACTAGCGGACACAGATACGCAGTATTTT
NA	NA	TRBV19	TRBJ1-2	CASSLTDANYGYTF	TGTGCCAGTAGTTTGACAGATGCTAACTATGGCTACACCTTC
TRBD2	NA	TRBV7-9	TRBJ2-7	CASMGVSGTSSYEQYF	TGTGCCAGCATGGGGGTTAGCGGGACGAGCTCCTACGAGCAGTACTTC
NA	NA	TRBV6-6	TRBJ2-7	CASRLSYEQYF	TGTGCCAGCAGACTGAGCTACGAGCAGTACTTC
TRBD2	NA	TRBV30	TRBJ2-3	CAWSRGTIGDTQYF	TGTGCCTGGAGTCGGGGGACTATAGGAGATACGCAGTATTTT
NA	NA	TRBV14	TRBJ2-7	CASSQGHLGQYF	TGTGCCAGCAGCCAAGGACACCTCGGGCAGTACTTC
NA	NA	TRBV4-1	TRBJ2-7	CASSQVQTRVRSYEQYF	TGCGCCAGCAGCCAAGTTCAAACTAGGGTTCGTTCCTACGAGCAGTACTTC
NA	few	TRBV7-6	TRBJ2-7	CASSSYGSSYEQYF	TGTGCCAGCAGCTCCTATGGGAGCTCCTACGAGCAGTACTTC
TRBD1	NA	TRBV29-1	TRBJ2-7	CSVGDRVGSYEQYF	TGCAGCGTCGGAGACAGGGTGGGCTCCTACGAGCAGTACTTC
TRBD1	once	TRBV5-4	TRBJ1-1	CASSRDRGTPAFF	TGTGCCAGCAGCCGTGACAGGGGGACCCCAGCTTTCTTT
NA	NA	TRBV6-1	TRBJ1-4	CASSEGQGGEKLFF	TGTGCCAGCAGTGAAGGGCAGGGTGGGGAAAAACTGTTTTTT
NA	NA	TRBV7-2	TRBJ2-7	CASSPKGIGQISYEQYF	TGTGCCAGCAGCCCCAAAGGGATCGGACAGATTTCTTACGAGCAGTACTTC
NA	once	TRBV7-8	TRBJ2-7	CASSTRQLSSYEQYF	TGTGCCAGCAGCACTAGACAATTGAGCTCCTACGAGCAGTACTTC
TRBD2	NA	TRBV19	TRBJ2-3	CASSPLAGGLTDTQYF	TGTGCCAGTAGCCCCCTAGCGGGGGGCCTCACAGATACGCAGTATTTT
NA	NA	TRBV5-8	TRBJ2-2	CASSRVLVPGELFF	TGTGCCAGCAGCCGCGTACTAGTTCCCGGGGAGCTGTTTTTT
TRBD2	NA	TRBV27	TRBJ2-3	CASRPLAGGRDTQYF	TGTGCCAGCCGACCGCTAGCGGGGGGGCGAGATACGCAGTATTTT
TRBD2	NA	TRBV9	TRBJ2-7	CASSVGLAGTYEQYF	TGTGCCAGCAGCGTGGGACTAGCGGGGACCTACGAGCAGTACTTC
NA	NA	TRBV9	TRBJ1-2	CASSGAGGAVYGYTF	TGTGCCAGCAGCGGAGCGGGGGGCGCGGTCTATGGCTACACCTTC
NA	NA	TRBV9	TRBJ2-5	CASSVDGGAAAQYF	TGTGCCAGCAGCGTAGATGGGGGGGCGGCGGCCCAGTACTTC
NA	NA	TRBV6-6	TRBJ1-5	CASSSRVGNQPQHF	TGTGCCAGCAGTTCCAGGGTTGGGAATCAGCCCCAGCATTTT
NA	once	TRBV5-5	TRBJ2-7	CASSSSVGLGGNYEQYF	TGTGCCAGCAGCTCAAGTGTTGGGCTAGGGGGAAACTACGAGCAGTACTTC
NA	NA	TRBV10-3	TRBJ1-5	CAISRGNQPQHF	TGTGCCATCAGCAGGGGCAATCAGCCCCAGCATTTT
TRBD1	NA	TRBV7-2	TRBJ1-2	CASSLAGGQGHYGYTF	TGTGCCAGCAGCTTAGCTGGAGGACAGGGGCACTATGGCTACACCTTC
TRBD2	NA	TRBV6-1	TRBJ2-3	CASSELAGPDTQYF	TGTGCCAGCAGTGAACTAGCGGGGCCAGATACGCAGTATTTT
NA	NA	TRBV19	TRBJ2-3	CASSGRGWTDTQYF	TGTGCCAGTAGTGGGCGGGGCTGGACAGATACGCAGTATTTT
TRBD1	NA	TRBV30	TRBJ1-5	CAWSGTGGNQPQHF	TGTGCCTGGTCCGGGACAGGGGGTAATCAGCCCCAGCATTTT
TRBD2	NA	TRBV9	TRBJ2-1	CASSVPSGGDNEQFF	TGTGCCAGCAGCGTCCCTAGCGGGGGGGACAATGAGCAGTTCTTC
NA	NA	TRBV4-1	TRBJ2-3	CASSQDHTSTDTQYF	TGCGCCAGCAGCCAAGATCATACTAGCACAGATACGCAGTATTTT
TRBD1	NA	TRBV6-5	TRBJ2-1	CASSYHGTGNEQFF	TGTGCCAGCAGTTACCACGGGACAGGGAATGAGCAGTTCTTC
NA	NA	TRBV9	TRBJ2-2	CASSELDRNTGELFF	TGTGCCAGCAGCGAGTTGGACAGGAACACCGGGGAGCTGTTTTTT
NA	NA	TRBV5-6	TRBJ1-4	CASSPRGKVEKLFF	TGTGCCAGCAGCCCGCGAGGGAAAGTGGAAAAACTGTTTTTT
NA	NA	TRBV5-6	TRBJ2-5	CASSSNGEAWETQYF	TGTGCCAGCAGCTCGAATGGGGAGGCGTGGGAGACCCAGTACTTC
TRBD1	NA	TRBV9	TRBJ2-2	CASSPYTGGYLGGELFF	TGTGCCAGCAGCCCTTACACAGGGGGCTATTTAGGCGGGGAGCTGTTTTTT
TRBD1	NA	TRBV4-2	TRBJ2-2	CASGDRNTGELFF	TGTGCCAGCGGGGACAGAAACACCGGGGAGCTGTTTTTT
NA	NA	TRBV10-2	TRBJ2-1	CASSEAQSSYNEQFF	TGCGCCAGCAGTGAAGCGCAGAGCTCCTACAATGAGCAGTTCTTC
NA	NA	TRBV14	TRBJ2-2	CASSQVFRDGELFF	TGTGCCAGCAGCCAAGTATTCCGGGACGGGGAGCTGTTTTTT
NA	NA	TRBV19	TRBJ1-4	CASTPGTKYATNEKLFF	TGTGCCAGTACCCCAGGGACAAAGTATGCAACTAATGAAAAACTGTTTTTT
NA	NA	TRBV13	TRBJ2-5	CASSMGGGETQYF	TGTGCCAGCAGCATGGGTGGGGGGGAGACCCAGTACTTC
TRBD1	NA	TRBV15	TRBJ1-1	CATSKTGTLPAEAFF	TGTGCCACCAGCAAGACAGGGACTCTTCCAGCTGAAGCTTTCTTT